This T cell receptor (beta chain) emerged from a study of T cells in localized non-small cell lung cancer. Overall study findings and caveats: Uninvolved adjacent lung showed peak T cell clonality, exceeding tumor.

About this clone itself: Its matching antigen is unknown.

Clones were read by immunoSEQ multiplex PCR, and TCRdb kept only the in-frame ones, dropping some. Seen here are tens of thousands of clones, over 60% observed once, and the top ten hold 15% to 20%. The junction had 11 bases not matched to a gene; V was cut back by 2 bases and J by 10 bases. This CDR3 has 16 amino acids. Germline loops: CDR1 SNHLY, CDR2 FYNNEI. This receptor was taken from a man between 40 and 70 years old with stage II squamous cell lung carcinoma. This sample comprised PBMCs, obtained before any cancer treatment. The chain has TRBV2 and TRBJ2-1; 10 nucleotides align to TRBD2. The CDR3 sequence is CASSERGSGRAWEQFF. The CDR3 nucleotides are TGTGCCAGCAGTGAACGGGGAAGCGGGAGGGCCTGGGAGCAGTTCTTC.